This T cell receptor (beta chain) was captured in a study of blood T cell repertoires in COVID-19. The wider study: The United States, Italy and Spain supplied acute and convalescent COVID-19 samples. T cells, B-cell-depleted T cells, or PBMCs provided the cDNA or gDNA that served as material.

This CDR3 has 15 residues. V lost 0 bases, J lost 5 bases, and 1 base stayed unmatched. The germline V gene has CDR1 SGHRS and CDR2 YFSETQ. As handled by the study authors: Estimation of nucleated cell counts was performed using reference gene primer amplification. This table comes from immunoSEQ multiplex PCR, and its TCRdb copy is limited to in-frame clones, with some not included. For V, J and clone size, that table is used; D and trimming come from the DNA. The sample shows approximately 70,000 clones, 81% of them seen only once. The sequenced sample was peripheral blood. The receptor was derived from a woman between 65 and 79 years old with acute or convalescent COVID-19. V and J are TRBV5-1 and TRBJ2-3; TRBD1 agrees at 12 bases. The CDR3 here is CASSLGDRGLDTQYF. The CDR3 coding sequence is TGCGCCAGCAGCTTGGGGGACAGGGGGCTAGATACGCAGTATTTT. Full variable domain (remainder filled in from reference TRBV5-1 and TRBJ2-3): KAGVTQTPRYLIKTRGQQVTLSCSPISGHRSVSWYQQTPGQGLQFLFEYFSETQRNKGNFPGRFSGRQFSNSRSEMNVSTLELGDSALYLCASSLGDRGLDTQYFGPGTRLTVL.